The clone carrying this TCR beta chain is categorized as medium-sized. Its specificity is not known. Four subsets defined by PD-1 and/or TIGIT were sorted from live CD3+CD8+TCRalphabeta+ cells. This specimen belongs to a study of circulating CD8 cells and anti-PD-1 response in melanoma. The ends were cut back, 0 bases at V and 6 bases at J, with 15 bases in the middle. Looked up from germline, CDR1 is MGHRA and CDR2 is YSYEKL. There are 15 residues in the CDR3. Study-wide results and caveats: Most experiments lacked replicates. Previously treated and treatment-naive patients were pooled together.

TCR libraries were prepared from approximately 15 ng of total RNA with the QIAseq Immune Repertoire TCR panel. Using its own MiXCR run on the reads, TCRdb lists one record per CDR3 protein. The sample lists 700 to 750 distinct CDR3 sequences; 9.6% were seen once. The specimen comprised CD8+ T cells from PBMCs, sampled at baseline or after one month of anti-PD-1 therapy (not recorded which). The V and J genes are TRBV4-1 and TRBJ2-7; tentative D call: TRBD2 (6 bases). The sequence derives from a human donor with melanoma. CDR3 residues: CASSQDSGVEPEQYF. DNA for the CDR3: TGCGCCAGCAGCCAAGATTCGGGGGTGGAACCCGAGCAGTACTTC.